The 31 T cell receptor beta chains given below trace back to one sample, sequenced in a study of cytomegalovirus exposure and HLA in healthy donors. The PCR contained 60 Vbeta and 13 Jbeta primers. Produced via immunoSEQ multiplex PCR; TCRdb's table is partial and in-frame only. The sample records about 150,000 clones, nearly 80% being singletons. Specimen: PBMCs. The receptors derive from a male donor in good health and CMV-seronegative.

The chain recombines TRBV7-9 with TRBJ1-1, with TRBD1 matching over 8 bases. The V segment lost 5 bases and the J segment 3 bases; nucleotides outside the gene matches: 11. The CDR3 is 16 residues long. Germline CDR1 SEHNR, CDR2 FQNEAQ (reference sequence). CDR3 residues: CASSPTQGASHTEAFF. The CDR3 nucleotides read TGTGCCAGCAGCCCCACGCAGGGGGCGAGTCACACTGAAGCTTTCTTT.

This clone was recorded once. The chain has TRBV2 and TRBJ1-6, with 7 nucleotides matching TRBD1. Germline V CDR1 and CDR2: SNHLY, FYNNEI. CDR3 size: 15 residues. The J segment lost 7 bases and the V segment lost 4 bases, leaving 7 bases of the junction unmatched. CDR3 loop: CASSGQGVRNSPLHF. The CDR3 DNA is TGTGCCAGCAGTGGACAGGGAGTCCGGAATTCACCCCTCCACTTT. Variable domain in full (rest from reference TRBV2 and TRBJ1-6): EPEVTQTPSHQVTQMGQEVILRCVPISNHLYFYWYRQILGQKVEFLVSFYNNEISEKSEIFDDQFSVERPDGSNFTLKIRSTKLEDSAMYFCASSGQGVRNSPLHFGNGTRLTVT.

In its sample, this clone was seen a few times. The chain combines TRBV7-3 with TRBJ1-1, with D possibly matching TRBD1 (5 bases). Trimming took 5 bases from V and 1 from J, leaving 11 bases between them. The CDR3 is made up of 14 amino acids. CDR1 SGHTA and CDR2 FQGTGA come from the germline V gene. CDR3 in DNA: TGTGCCAGCAGCCCCACGGGGGGGAACACTGAAGCTTTCTTT. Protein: CASSPTGGNTEAFF.

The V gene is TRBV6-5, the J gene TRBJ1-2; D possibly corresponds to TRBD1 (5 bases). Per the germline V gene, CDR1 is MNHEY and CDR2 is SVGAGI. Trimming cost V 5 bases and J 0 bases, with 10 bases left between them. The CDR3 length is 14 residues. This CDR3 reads CASSPGDANYGYTF. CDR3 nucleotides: TGTGCCAGCAGTCCGGGGGATGCTAACTATGGCTACACCTTC.

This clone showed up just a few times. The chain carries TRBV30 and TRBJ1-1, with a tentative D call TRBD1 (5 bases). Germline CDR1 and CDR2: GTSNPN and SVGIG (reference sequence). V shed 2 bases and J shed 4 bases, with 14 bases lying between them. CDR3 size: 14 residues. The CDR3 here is CAWSWGDLGTEAFF. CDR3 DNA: TGTGCCTGGAGTTGGGGGGATTTGGGCACTGAAGCTTTCTTT.

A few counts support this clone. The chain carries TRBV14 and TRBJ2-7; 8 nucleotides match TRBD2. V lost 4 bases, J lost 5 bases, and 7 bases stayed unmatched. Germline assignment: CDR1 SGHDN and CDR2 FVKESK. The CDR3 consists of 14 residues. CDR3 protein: CASSLGLGFDEQYF. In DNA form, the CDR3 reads TGTGCCAGCAGCCTGGGACTAGGATTCGACGAGCAGTACTTC.

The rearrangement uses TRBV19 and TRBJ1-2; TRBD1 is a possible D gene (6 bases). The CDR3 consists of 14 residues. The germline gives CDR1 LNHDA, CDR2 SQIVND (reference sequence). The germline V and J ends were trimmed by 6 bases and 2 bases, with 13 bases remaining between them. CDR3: CASSVVGANYGYTF. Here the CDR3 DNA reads TGTGCCAGTAGCGTCGTGGGGGCAAACTATGGCTACACCTTC.

CDR3 DNA: TGTGCCTGGAGTGCTTGGACAGGGGGTGGGGATGAGCAGTTCTTC. Protein: CAWSAWTGGGDEQFF. This chain joins TRBV30 and TRBJ2-1, with 10 positions matching TRBD1. The CDR3 length is 15 residues. CDR1 and CDR2 (germline): GTSNPN, SVGIG (reference sequence). The J segment lost 8 bases and the V segment lost 1 base, leaving 8 bases of the junction unmatched.

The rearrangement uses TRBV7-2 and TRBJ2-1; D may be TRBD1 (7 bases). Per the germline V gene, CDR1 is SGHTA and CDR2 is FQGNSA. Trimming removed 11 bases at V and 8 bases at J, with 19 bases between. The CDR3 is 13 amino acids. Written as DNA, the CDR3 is TGTGCCGCTGGGAGGACAGGAGGCCATGAGCAGTTCTTC. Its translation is CAAGRTGGHEQFF.

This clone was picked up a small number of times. CDR3 sequence: CATSRGPGTSGIPSYEQYF. The DNA of the CDR3 is TGTGCCACCAGCAGAGGTCCCGGGACTAGCGGGATACCCTCCTACGAGCAGTACTTC. This sequence joins TRBV15 and TRBJ2-7; 13 bases align to TRBD2. This CDR3 comprises 19 residues. Trimming at V came to 1 base and at J to 0 bases, leaving 9 bases not matched to a gene. The V gene's germline CDR1 is LNHNV and CDR2 YYDKDF (reference sequence).

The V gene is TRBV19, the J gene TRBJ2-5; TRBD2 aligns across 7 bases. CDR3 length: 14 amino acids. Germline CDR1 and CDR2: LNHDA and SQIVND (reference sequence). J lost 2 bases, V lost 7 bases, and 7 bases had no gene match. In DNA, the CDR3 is TGTGCCAGTAATGGGGGGGGAGTACAAGAGACCCAGTACTTC. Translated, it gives CASNGGGVQETQYF.

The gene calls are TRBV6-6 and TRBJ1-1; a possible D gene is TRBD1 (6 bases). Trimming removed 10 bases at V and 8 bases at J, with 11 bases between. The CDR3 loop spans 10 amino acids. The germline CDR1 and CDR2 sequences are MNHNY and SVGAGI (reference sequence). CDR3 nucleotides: TGTGCCACCAGGACAGAAGAAGCTTTCTTT. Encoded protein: CATRTEEAFF.

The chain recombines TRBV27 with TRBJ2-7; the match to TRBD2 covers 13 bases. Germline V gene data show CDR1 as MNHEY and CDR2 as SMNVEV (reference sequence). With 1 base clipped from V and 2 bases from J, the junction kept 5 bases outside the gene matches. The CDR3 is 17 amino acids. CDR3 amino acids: CASSLLELAGGPYEQYF. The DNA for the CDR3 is TGTGCCAGCAGTTTATTGGAACTAGCGGGGGGGCCCTACGAGCAGTACTTC.

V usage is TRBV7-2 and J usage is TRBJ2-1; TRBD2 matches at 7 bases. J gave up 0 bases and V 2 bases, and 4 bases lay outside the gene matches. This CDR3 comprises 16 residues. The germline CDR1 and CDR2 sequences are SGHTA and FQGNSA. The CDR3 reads CASSLLLAVSYNEQFF. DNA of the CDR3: TGTGCCAGCAGCTTACTTCTAGCGGTCTCCTACAATGAGCAGTTCTTC.

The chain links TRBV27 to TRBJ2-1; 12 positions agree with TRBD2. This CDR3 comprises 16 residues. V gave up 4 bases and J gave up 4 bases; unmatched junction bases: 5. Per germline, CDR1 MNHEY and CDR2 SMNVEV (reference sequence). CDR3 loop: CASSSGTSGRYNEQFF. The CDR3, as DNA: TGTGCCAGCAGTTCCGGGACTAGCGGGCGATACAATGAGCAGTTCTTC.

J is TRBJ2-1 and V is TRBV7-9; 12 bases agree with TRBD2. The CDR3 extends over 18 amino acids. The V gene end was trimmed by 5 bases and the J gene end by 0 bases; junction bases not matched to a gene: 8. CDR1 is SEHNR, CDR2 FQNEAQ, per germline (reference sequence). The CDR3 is CASSPGLAGPTSYNEQFF. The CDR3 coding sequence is TGTGCCAGCAGCCCTGGACTAGCGGGGCCTACCTCCTACAATGAGCAGTTCTTC.

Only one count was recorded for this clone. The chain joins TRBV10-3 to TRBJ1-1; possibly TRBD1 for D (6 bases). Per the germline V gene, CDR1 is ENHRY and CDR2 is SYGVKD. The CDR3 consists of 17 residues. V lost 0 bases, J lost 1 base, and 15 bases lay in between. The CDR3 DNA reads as TGTGCCATCAGTGAGTCGACGGGCAGGGGCGCGAACACTGAAGCTTTCTTT. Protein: CAISESTGRGANTEAFF.

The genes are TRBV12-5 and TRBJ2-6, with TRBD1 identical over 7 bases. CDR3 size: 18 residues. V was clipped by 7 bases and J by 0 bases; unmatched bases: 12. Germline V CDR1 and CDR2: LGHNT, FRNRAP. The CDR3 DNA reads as TGTGCTAGTGCACGGGGACAGAGGATATACTCTGGGGCCAACGTCCTGACTTTC. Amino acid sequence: CASARGQRIYSGANVLTF.

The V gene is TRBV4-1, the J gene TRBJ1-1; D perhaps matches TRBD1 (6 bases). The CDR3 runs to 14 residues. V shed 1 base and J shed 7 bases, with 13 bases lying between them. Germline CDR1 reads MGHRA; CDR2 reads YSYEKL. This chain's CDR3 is CASSQGGPQNEAFF. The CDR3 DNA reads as TGCGCCAGCAGCCAAGGGGGGCCCCAAAATGAAGCTTTCTTT.

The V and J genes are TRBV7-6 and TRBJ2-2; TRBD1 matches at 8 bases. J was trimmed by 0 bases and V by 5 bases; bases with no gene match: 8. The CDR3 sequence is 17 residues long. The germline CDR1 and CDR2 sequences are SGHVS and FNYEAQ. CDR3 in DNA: TGTGCCAGCAGCCACACCCAGGGGGCAGCGAACACCGGGGAGCTGTTTTTT. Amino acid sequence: CASSHTQGAANTGELFF. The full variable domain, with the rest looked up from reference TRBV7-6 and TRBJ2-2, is GAGVSQSPRYKVTKRGQDVALRCDPISGHVSLYWYRQALGQGPEFLTYFNYEAQQDKSGLPNDRFSAERPEGSISTLTIQRTEQRDSAMYRCASSHTQGAANTGELFFGEGSRLTVL.

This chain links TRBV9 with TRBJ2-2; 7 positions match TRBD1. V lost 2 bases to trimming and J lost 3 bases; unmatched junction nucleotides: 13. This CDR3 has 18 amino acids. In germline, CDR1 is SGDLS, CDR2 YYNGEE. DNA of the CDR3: TGTGCCAGCAGCGTCTTACAGGGGATGAGGGGCCACACCGGGGAGCTGTTTTTT. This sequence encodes CASSVLQGMRGHTGELFF.

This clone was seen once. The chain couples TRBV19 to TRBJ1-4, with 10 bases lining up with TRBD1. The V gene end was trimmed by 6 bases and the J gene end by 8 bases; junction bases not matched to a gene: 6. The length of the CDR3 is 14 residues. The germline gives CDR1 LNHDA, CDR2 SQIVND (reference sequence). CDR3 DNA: TGTGCCAGTAGGAACGACAGGGGGCGGGAAAAACTGTTTTTT. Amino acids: CASRNDRGREKLFF. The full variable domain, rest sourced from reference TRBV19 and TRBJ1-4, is DGGITQSPKYLFRKEGQNVTLSCEQNLNHDAMYWYRQDPGQGLRLIYYSQIVNDFQKGDIAEGYSVSREKKESFPLTVTSAQKNPTAFYLCASRNDRGREKLFFGSGTQLSVL.

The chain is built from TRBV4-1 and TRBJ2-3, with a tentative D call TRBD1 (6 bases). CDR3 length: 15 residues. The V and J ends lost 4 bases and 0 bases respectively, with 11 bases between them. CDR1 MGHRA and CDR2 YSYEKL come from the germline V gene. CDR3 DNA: TGCGCCAGCAGCCCGGACAGCACTAGCACAGATACGCAGTATTTT. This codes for CASSPDSTSTDTQYF.

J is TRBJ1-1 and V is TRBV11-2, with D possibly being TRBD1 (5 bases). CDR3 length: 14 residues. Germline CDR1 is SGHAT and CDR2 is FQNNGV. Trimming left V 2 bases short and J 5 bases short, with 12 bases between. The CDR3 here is CASSLNGGSTEAFF. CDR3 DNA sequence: TGTGCCAGCAGCTTAAACGGGGGGAGTACTGAAGCTTTCTTT.

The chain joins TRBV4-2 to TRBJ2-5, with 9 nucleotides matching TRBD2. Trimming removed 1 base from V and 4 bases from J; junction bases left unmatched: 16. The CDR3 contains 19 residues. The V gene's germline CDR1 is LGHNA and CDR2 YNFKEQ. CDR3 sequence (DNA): TGTGCCAGCAGCCAAGCGGGGGGAGGCAGCGGGGGGTCCGTAGAGACCCAGTACTTC. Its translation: CASSQAGGGSGGSVETQYF.

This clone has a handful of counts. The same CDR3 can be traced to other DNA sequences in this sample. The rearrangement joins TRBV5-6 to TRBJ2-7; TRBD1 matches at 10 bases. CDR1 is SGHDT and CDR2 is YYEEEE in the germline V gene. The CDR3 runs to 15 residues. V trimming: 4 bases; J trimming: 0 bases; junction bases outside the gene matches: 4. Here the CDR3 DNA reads TGTGCCAGCAGCCTCGGGACAGGGGTCTCCTACGAGCAGTACTTC. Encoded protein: CASSLGTGVSYEQYF.

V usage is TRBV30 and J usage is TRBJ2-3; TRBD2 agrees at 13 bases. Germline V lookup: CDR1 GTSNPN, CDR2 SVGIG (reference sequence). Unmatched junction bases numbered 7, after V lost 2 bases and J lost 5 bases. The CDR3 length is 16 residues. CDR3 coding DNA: TGTGCCTGGAGTCAAACTAGCGGGGGGGCTATAGATACGCAGTATTTT. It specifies CAWSQTSGGAIDTQYF.

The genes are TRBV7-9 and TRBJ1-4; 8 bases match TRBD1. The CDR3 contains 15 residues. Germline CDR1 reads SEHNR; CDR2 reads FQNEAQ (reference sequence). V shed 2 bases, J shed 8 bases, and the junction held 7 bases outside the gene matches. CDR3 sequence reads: CASSLTTGEGEKLFF. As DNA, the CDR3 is TGTGCCAGCAGCTTAACGACAGGGGAAGGAGAAAAACTGTTTTTT.

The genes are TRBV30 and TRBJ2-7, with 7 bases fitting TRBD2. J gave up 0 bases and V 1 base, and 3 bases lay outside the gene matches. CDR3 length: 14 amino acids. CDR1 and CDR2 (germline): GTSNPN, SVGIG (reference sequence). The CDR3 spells CAWSGGSSSYEQYF. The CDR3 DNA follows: TGTGCCTGGAGTGGCGGGAGCAGCTCCTACGAGCAGTACTTC.

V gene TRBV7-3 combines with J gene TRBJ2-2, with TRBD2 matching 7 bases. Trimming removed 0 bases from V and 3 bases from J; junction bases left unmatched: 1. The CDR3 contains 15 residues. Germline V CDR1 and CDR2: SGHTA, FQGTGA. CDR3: CASSLTLADTGELFF. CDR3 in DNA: TGTGCCAGCAGCTTAACTCTAGCGGACACCGGGGAGCTGTTTTTT.

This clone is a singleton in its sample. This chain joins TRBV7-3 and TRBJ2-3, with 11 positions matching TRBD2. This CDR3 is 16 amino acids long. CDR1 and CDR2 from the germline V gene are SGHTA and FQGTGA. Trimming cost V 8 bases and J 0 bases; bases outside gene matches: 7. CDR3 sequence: CASRKGTSGSTDTQYF. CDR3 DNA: TGTGCCAGCCGCAAGGGGACTAGCGGAAGCACAGATACGCAGTATTTT. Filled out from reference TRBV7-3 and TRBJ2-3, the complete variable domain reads GAGVSQTPSNKVTEKGKYVELRCDPISGHTALYWYRQSLGQGPEFLIYFQGTGAADDSGLPNDRFFAVRPEGSVSTLKIQRTERGDSAVYLCASRKGTSGSTDTQYFGPGTRLTVL.